This TCR beta chain was captured in a study of identical twins (dated by TCRdb to 2016 to 2017). Turning to the overall study: To test whether fetal clonotypes persist, the study used deep sequencing on TCR alpha and beta repertoires from monozygotic twins, unrelated adults of various ages, and cord blood. Replicate twin experiments were performed at different times using different library preparation protocols to rule out contamination. General study outcomes and caveats: Excess twin sharing in beta out-of-frame sequences was weaker because fewer shared sequences lowered the signal-to-noise ratio. Fewer insertions were carried by abundant cord blood beta clonotypes; a weaker similar trend was observed in young adult naive repertoires, while no such trend was observed in memory repertoires. Compared with coincidental sharing between unrelated individuals, an excess of low generation-probability sequences was observed among out-of-frame TCR alpha sequences shared between twins. In monozygotic twins, recombination models systematically underestimated out-of-frame TCR alpha sharing, but the models matched the sharing seen between unrelated individuals. Because the same donors could not be followed over many years, the conclusions relied on cross-sectional statistical analysis. Zero-insertion analyses could be partly confounded by invariant T cells such as MAIT and iNKT, though diverse VJ usage argued against such confounding for most clonotypes.

The trim is 4 bases for V and 0 bases for J, with a gap of 11 bases between the germline ends. CDR1 and CDR2, per the germline V gene, are SGHRS and YFSETQ. From the cysteine through the phenylalanine, the CDR3 covers 15 amino acids. Kept here is only the CDR3 DNA, which spans 45 bases and is read in frame from base 1. In regard to this clonotype: The antigen it recognizes is unknown. Base quality data are lacking; no much larger clone is found one base away.

Every donor was a healthy Caucasian. The twin cohort consisted of three pairs of female monozygotic twins, all aged about 18 to 29 years. Positive isolation kits from Invitrogen were used to isolate the CD4+ and CD8+ T cell populations. Preparation of the library involved 5' RACE. For sequencing, an Illumina HiSeq 2000 was employed. Template switching added a universal primer binding site, and the final cDNA carried a unique molecular identifier that allowed TCR cDNA molecules to be counted accurately. Specific primers in the conserved constant-segment region were used to synthesize first-strand cDNA for the TCR alpha and beta chains. To control for contamination, each cDNA library was double barcoded with a SMART-Mk sample barcode plus Illumina barcodes. TruSeq adapter sequences along with Illumina sample barcodes were introduced in two successive PCR steps. Sequencing of the TCR alpha and beta cDNA libraries was done on the Illumina HiSeq platform using custom primers. Turning to the authors' computational methods: Unique molecular identifiers were extracted from raw reads with MiGEC, and CDR3 positions were determined with MiXCR. For each individual, recombination models were inferred using an EM algorithm with the repgenHMM and IGoR tools. The tcR package in R was used for shared clonotype analysis, with sharing normalized by the product of cloneset sizes. To study raw recombination free of thymic and clonal selection effects, out-of-frame nonproductive sequences were analyzed. TCRdb redid the processing of the public reads, applying fastp at Q25 and MiXCR, and retained in-frame beta chains. Records with the same CDR3 protein are collapsed into one entry carrying the most frequent genes and DNA. The V and J calls come from TCRdb's annotation, not from the publication. Present in this sample are 400,000 to 500,000 distinct CDR3 sequences, roughly an eighth of which were seen just once. Approximately 0.98% of the sample is in the top ten clones.

This sample also appeared in a second study, on yellow fever vaccine responses in identical twins. The second publication reports: According to the authors, in identical twins the way T cells responded to vaccination appeared partly convergent and partly personalized. The study precisely tracked vaccine-responding T cell clones in identical twins.

The chain is made from TRBV5-1 and TRBJ2-1; no D gene can be assigned with confidence. The source material was CD4+ T cells sorted from blood. The origin of this receptor is a woman younger than 35 in good health. DNA sequence: TGCGCCAGCAGCCCCGTCGAGAGCTCCTACAATGAGCAGTTCTTC. Translated, this is CASSPVESSYNEQFF.